Sequencing of this TCR beta chain was carried out in a study of blood T cell repertoires in COVID-19. This clone was found many times. Participant ages covered about 18 to 89 years across some 25 US areas. How the authors handled the data: Quantification of nucleated cells was approximated via reference gene primer amplification. Assay: immunoSEQ multiplex PCR; the TCRdb copy retains only in-frame clones and omits some. The V and J calls and clone size are taken from that table; D and trimming were inferred from the DNA. The repertoire holds 450,000 to 500,000 clones, 88% seen once, with approximately 8.3% in the top ten. Germline lookup yields CDR1 WSHSY and CDR2 SAAADI. The CDR3 covers 15 residues. The ends lost 4 bases at V and 1 base at J; junction bases unmatched: 5.

The chain couples TRBV10-2 to TRBJ2-3, with TRBD2 matching 7 bases. The source material was PBMCs or T cells enriched from blood (not recorded which). The receptor's source is a woman aged 55-70 years who had recovered from COVID-19. The CDR3 nucleotides are TGCGCCAGCAGTGTGTGGGGGGGAGGCACAGATACGCAGTATTTT. Its translation: CASSVWGGGTDTQYF.